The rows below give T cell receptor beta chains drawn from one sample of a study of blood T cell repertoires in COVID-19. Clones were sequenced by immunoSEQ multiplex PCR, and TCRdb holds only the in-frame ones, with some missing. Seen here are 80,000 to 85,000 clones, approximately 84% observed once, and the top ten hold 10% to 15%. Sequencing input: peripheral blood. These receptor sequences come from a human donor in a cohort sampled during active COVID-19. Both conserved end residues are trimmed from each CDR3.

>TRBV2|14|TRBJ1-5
ASSDMTRGQNQPQH
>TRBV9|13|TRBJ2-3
ASSVSPVGTDTQY
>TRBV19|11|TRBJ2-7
ASSDRDTYEQY
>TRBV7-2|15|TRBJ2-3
ASSRRFRGGTPDTQY
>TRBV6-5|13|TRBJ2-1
ASSYSGNSYNEQF
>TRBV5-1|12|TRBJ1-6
ASSTFQGGSPLH
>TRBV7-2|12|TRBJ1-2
ASSWGQGESGYT
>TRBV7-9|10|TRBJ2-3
ASSPPGNTQY
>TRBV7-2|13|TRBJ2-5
ASSSMGQVGETQY
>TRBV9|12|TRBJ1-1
ASSADKLNTEAF
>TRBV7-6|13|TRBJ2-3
ASSWGDRSTDTQY
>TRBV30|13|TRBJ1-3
AWSGGQSYGNTIY
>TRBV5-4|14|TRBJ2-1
ASSLLAGGAYNEQF
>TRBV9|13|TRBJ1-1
ASSVGRGRDTEAF
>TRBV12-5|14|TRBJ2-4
ASGFGTTLAKNIQY
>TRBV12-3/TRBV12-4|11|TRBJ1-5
AGAGQGNQPQH
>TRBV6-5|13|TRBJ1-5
ASSYSTSGNQPQH
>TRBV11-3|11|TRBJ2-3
ASSLSGTDTQY
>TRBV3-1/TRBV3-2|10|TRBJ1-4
ASSQLSEKLF
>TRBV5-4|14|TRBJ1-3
ASSVNRASSGNTIY
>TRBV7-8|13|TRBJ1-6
ASSLGTVINSPLH
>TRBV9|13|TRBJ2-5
ASSVGWGSQETQY
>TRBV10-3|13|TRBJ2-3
AISGLAGGSSTQY
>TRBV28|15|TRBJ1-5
ASSNNRGHYSNQPQH
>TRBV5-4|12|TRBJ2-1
ASSSDRAHNEQF
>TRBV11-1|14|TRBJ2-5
ASSFSRLAGAETQY
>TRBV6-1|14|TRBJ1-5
ASSEAGGGQGEPQH